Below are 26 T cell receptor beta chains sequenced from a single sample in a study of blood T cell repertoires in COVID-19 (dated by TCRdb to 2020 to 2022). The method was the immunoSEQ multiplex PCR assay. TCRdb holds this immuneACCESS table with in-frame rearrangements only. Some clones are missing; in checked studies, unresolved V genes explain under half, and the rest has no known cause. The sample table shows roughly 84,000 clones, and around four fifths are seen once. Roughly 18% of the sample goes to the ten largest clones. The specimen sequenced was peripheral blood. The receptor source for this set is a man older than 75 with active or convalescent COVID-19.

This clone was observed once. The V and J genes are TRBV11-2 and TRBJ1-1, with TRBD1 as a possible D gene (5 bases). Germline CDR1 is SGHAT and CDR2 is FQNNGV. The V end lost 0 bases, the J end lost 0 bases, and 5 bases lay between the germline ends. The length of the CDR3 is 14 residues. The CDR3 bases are TGTGCCAGCAGCTTAGACAGGGTGAACACTGAAGCTTTCTTT. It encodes CASSLDRVNTEAFF.

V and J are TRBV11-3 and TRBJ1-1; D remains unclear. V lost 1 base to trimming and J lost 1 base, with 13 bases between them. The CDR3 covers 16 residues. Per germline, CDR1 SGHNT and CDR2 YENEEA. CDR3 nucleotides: TGTGCCAGCAGCTTAGGAGGGTCCCGGGGGAACACTGAAGCTTTCTTT. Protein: CASSLGGSRGNTEAFF.

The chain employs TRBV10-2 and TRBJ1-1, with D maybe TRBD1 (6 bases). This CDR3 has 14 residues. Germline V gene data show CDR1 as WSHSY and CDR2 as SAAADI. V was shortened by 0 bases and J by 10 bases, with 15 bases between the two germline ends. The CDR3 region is CASSESRGPTGAFF. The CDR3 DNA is TGCGCCAGCAGTGAGTCGAGGGGACCGACAGGAGCTTTCTTT.

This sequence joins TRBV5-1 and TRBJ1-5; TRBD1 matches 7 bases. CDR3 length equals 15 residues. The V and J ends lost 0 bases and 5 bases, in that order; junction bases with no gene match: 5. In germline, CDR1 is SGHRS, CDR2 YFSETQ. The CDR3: CASSLVGGGDQPQHF. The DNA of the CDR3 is TGCGCCAGCAGCTTGGTAGGGGGCGGTGATCAGCCCCAGCATTTT.

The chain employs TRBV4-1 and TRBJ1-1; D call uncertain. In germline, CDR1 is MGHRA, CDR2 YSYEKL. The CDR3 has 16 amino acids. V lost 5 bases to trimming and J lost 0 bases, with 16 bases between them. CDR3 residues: CASSASYLGMNTEAFF. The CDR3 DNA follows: TGCGCCAGCAGCGCTAGTTACCTAGGTATGAACACTGAAGCTTTCTTT.

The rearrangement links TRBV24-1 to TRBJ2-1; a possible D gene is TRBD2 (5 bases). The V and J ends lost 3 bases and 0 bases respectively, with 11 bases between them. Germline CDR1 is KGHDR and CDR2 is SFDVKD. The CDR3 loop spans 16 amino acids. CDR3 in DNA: TGTGCCACCAGTGATCCCCGGAGGTCCTCCTACAATGAGCAGTTCTTC. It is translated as CATSDPRRSSYNEQFF.

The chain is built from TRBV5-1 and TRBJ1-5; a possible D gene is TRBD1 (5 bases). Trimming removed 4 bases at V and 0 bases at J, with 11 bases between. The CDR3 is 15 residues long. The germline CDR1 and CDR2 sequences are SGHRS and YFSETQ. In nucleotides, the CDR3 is TGCGCCAGCAGCCCTGGACATAATAGCAATCAGCCCCAGCATTTT. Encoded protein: CASSPGHNSNQPQHF.

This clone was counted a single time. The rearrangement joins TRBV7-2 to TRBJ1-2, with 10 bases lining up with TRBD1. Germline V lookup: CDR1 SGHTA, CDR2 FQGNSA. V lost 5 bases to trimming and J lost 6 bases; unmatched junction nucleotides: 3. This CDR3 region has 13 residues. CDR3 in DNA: TGTGCCAGCAGCCCGACAGGGGGCCATGGCTACACCTTC. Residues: CASSPTGGHGYTF.

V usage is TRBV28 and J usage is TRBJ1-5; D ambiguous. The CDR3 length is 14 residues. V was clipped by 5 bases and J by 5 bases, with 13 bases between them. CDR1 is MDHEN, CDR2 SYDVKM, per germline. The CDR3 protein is CASSHFRLDQPQHF. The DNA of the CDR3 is TGTGCCAGCAGTCATTTCAGGTTAGATCAGCCCCAGCATTTT.

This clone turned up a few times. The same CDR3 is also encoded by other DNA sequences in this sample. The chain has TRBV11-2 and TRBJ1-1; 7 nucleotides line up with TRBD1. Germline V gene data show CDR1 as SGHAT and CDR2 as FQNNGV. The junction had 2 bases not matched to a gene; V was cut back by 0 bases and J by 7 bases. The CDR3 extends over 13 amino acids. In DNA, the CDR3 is TGTGCCAGCAGCTTAGACCGGGACAGTGAAGCTTTCTTT. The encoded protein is CASSLDRDSEAFF.

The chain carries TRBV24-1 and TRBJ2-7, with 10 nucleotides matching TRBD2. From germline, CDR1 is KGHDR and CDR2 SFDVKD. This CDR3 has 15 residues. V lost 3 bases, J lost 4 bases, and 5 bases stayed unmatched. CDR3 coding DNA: TGTGCCACCAGTGATCCCTCTAGCGGGAGATACGAGCAGTACGTC. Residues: CATSDPSSGRYEQYV.

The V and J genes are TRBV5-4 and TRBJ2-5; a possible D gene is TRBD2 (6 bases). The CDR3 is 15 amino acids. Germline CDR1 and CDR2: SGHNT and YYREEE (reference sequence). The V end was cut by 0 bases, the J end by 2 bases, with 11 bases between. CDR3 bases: TGTGCCAGCAGCTTGGGCTGGAGGGAACAAGAGACCCAGTACTTC. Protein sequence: CASSLGWREQETQYF. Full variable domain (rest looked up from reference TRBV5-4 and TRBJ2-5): ETGVTQSPTHLIKTRGQQVTLRCSSQSGHNTVSWYQQALGQGPQFIFQYYREEENGRGNFPPRFSGLQFPNYSSELNVNALELDDSALYLCASSLGWREQETQYFGPGTRLLVL.

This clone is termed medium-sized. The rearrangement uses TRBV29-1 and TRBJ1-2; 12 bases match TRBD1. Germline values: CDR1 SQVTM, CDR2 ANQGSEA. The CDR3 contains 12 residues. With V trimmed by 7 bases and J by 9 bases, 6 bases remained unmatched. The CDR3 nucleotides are TGCAGCGCCGGGACAGGGGGCGCGAGCTACACCTTC. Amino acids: CSAGTGGASYTF.

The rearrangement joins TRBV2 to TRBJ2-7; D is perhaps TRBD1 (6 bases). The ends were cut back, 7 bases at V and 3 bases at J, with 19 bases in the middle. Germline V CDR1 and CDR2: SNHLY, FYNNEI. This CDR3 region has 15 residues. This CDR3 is CASTPEVQGNYEQYV. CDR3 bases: TGTGCCAGCACCCCAGAGGTACAGGGCAACTACGAGCAGTACGTC.

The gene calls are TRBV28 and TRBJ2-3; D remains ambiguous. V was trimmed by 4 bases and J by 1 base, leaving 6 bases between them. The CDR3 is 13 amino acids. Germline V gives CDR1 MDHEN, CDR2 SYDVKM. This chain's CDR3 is CASSSSGTDTQYF. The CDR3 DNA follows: TGTGCCAGCAGTTCCTCCGGCACAGATACGCAGTATTTT.

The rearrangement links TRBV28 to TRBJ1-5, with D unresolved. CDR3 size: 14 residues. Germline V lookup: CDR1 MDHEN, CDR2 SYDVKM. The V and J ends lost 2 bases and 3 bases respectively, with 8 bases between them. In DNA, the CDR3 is TGTGCCAGCAGTTTAACGGGGAACAATCAGCCCCAGCATTTT. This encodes CASSLTGNNQPQHF. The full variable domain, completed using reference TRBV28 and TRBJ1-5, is DVKVTQSSRYLVKRTGEKVFLECVQDMDHENMFWYRQDPGLGLRLIYFSYDVKMKEKGDIPEGYSVSREKKERFSLILESASTNQTSMYLCASSLTGNNQPQHFGDGTRLSIL.

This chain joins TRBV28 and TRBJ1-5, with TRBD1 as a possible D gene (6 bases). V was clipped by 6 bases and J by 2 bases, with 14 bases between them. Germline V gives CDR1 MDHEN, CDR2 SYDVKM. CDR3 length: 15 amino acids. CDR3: CASSLTGGRNQPQHF. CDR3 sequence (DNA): TGTGCCAGCAGCTTAACGGGGGGGCGCAATCAGCCCCAGCATTTT.

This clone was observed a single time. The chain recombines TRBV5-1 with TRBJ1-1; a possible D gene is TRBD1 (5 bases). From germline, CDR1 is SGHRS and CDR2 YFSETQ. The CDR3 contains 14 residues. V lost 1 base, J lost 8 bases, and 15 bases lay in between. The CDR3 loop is CASSLIQAPVEAFF. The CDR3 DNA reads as TGCGCCAGCAGCTTGATACAGGCGCCGGTCGAAGCTTTCTTT.

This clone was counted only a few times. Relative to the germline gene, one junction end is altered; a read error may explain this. The CDR3 is CASSSVPELRGMLF. The DNA of the CDR3 is TGCGCCAGCAGCTCGGTTCCGGAACTGAGAGGGATGCTCTTC. J is TRBJ2-1 and V is TRBV5-1; TRBD2 is a possible D gene (5 bases). This CDR3 comprises 14 residues. Germline loops: CDR1 SGHRS, CDR2 YFSETQ. Full variable domain (outside the CDR3, taken from reference TRBV5-1 and TRBJ2-1): KAGVTQTPRYLIKTRGQQVTLSCSPISGHRSVSWYQQTPGQGLQFLFEYFSETQRNKGNFPGRFSGRQFSNSRSEMNVSTLELGDSALYLCASSSVPELRGMLFGPGTRLTVL.

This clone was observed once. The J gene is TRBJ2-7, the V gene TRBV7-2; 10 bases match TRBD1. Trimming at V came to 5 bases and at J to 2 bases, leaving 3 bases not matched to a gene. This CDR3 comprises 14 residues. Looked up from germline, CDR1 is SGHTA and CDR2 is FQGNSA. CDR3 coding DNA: TGTGCCAGCAGCGGTGGGACAGGGGCCTACGAGCAGTACGTC. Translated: CASSGGTGAYEQYV.

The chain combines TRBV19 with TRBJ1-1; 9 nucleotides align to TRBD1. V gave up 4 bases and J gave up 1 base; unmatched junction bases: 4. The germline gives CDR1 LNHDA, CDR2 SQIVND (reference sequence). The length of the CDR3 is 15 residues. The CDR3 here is CASSTYRGRNTEAFF. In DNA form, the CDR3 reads TGTGCCAGTAGTACTTACAGGGGGCGGAACACTGAAGCTTTCTTT.

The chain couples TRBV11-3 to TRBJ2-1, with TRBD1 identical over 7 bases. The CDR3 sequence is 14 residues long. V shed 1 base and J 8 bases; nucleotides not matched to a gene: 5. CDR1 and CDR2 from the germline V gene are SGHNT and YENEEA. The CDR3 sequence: CASSLGQGFDEQFF. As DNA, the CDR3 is TGTGCCAGCAGCTTAGGACAGGGCTTCGATGAGCAGTTCTTC.

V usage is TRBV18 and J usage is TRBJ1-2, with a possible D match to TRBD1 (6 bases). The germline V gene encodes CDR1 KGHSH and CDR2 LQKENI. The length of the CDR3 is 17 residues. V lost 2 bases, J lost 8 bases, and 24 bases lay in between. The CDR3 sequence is CASSPMVPGQKVEGYTF. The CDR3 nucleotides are TGTGCCAGCTCACCAATGGTCCCGGGACAAAAAGTGGAGGGCTACACCTTC.

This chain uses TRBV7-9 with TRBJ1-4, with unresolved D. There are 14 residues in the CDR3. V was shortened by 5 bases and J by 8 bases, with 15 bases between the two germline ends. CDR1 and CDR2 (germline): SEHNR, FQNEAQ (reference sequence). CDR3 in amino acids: CASSPSQVGEKLFF. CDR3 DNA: TGTGCCAGCAGCCCGTCCCAGGTGGGCGAAAAACTGTTTTTT.

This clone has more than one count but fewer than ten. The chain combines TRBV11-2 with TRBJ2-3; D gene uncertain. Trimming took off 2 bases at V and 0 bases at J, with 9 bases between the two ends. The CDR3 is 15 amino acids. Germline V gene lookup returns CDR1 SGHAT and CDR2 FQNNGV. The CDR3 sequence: CASSLTVRSTDTQYF. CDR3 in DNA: TGTGCCAGCAGCTTAACGGTACGAAGCACAGATACGCAGTATTTT.

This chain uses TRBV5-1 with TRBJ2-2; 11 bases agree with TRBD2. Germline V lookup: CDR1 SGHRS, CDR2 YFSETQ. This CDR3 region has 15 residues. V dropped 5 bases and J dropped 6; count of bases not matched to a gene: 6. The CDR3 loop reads CASRTSGSPPGELFF. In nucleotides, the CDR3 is TGCGCCAGCAGAACTAGCGGGAGTCCCCCCGGGGAGCTGTTTTTT.